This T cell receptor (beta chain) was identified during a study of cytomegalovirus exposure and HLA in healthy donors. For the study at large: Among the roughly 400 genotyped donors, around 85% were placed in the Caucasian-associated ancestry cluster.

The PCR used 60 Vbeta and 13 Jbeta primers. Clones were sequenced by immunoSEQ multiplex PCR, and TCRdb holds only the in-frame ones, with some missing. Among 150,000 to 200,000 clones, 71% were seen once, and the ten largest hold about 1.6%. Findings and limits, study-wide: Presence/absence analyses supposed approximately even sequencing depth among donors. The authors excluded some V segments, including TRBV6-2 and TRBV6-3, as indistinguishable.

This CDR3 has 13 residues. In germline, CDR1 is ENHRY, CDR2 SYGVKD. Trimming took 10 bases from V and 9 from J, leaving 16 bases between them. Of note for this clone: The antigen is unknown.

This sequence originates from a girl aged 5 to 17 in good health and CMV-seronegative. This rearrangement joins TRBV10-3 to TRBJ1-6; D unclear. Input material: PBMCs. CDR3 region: CATGSGDPSPLHF. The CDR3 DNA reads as TGTGCCACCGGGTCCGGTGACCCTTCACCCCTCCACTTT.